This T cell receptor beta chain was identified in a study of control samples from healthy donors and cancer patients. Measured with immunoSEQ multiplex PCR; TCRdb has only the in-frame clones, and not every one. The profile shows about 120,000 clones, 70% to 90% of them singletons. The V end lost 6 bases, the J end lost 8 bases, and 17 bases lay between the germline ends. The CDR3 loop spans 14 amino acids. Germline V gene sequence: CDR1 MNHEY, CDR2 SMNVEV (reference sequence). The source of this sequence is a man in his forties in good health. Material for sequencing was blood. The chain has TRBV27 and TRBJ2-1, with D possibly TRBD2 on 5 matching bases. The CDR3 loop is CASSVLGGKDEQFF. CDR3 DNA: TGTGCCAGCAGCGTCCTCGGAGGAAAGGATGAGCAGTTCTTC.